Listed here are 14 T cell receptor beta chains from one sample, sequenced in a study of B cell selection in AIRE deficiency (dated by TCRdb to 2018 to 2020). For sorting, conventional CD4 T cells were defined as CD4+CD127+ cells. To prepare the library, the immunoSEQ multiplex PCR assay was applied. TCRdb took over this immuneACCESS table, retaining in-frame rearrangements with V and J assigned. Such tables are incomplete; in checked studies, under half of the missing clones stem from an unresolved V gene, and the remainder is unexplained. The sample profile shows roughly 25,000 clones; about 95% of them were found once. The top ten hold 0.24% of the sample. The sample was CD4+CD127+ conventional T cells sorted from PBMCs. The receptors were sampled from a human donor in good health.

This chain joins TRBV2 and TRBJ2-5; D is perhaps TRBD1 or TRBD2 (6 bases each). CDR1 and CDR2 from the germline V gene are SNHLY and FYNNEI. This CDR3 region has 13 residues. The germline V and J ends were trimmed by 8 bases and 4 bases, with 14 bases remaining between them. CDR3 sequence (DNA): TGTGCCAGCCAGGAGGGGGATCGAGAGACCCAGTACTTC. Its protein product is CASQEGDRETQYF.

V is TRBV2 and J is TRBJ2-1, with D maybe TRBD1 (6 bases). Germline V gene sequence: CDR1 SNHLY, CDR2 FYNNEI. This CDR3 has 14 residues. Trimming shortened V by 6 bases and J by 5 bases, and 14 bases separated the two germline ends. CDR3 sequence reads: CASRDDRLDNEQFF. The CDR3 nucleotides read TGTGCCAGCAGAGATGACAGGTTGGACAATGAGCAGTTCTTC.

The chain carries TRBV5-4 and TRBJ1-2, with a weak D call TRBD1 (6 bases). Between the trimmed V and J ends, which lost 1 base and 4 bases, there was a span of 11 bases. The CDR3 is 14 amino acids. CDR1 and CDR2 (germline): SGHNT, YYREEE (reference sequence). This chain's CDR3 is CASSLRTGSYGYTF. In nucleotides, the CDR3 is TGTGCCAGCAGCTTGCGTACAGGGTCCTATGGCTACACCTTC.

The CDR3 DNA sequence: TGTGCCAGCTCACCTATTCACCCCGGGGCTGAAAACACCGGGGAGCTGTTTTTT. Translation gives CASSPIHPGAENTGELFF. The chain joins TRBV18 to TRBJ2-2, with D perhaps assigned TRBD1 or TRBD2 (5 bases each). The CDR3 consists of 18 residues. V was shortened by 3 bases and J by 2 bases, with 19 bases between the two germline ends. Germline lookup yields CDR1 KGHSH and CDR2 LQKENI.

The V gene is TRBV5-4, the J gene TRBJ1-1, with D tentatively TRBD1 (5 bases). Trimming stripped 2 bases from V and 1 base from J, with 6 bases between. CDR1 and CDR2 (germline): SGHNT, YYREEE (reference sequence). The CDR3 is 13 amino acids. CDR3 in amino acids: CASSFDRNTEAFF. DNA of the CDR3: TGTGCCAGCAGCTTCGACAGGAACACTGAAGCTTTCTTT.

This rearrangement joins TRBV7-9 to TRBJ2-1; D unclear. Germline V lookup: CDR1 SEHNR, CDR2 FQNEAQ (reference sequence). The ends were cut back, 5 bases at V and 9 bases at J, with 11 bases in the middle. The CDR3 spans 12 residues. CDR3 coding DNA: TGTGCCAGCAGCCTCCACGACACTGAGCAGTTCTTC. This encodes CASSLHDTEQFF.

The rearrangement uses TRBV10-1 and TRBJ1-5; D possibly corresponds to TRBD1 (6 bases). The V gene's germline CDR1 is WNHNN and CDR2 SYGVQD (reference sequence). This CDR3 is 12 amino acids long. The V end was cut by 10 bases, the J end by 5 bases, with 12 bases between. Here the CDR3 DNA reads TGCGCCAACCCGGGGGGCGATCAGCCCCAGCATTTT. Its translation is CANPGGDQPQHF.

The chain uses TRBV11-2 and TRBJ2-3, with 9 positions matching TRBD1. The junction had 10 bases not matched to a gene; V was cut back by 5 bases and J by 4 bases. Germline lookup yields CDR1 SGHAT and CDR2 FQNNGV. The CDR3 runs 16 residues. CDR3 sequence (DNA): TGTGCCAGCAGCCAACAGGGGGCGGGAGTATCAGATACGCAGTATTTT. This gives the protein CASSQQGAGVSDTQYF.

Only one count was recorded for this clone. The CDR3 DNA reads TGTGCCAGCAGTGCCGGGACTAGCAATGAGCAGTTCTTC. Its protein product is CASSAGTSNEQFF. V gene TRBV2 combines with J gene TRBJ2-1; 8 nucleotides match TRBD2. The V gene end was trimmed by 4 bases and the J gene end by 6 bases; junction bases not matched to a gene: 2. The germline V gene encodes CDR1 SNHLY and CDR2 FYNNEI. This CDR3 is built from 13 residues.

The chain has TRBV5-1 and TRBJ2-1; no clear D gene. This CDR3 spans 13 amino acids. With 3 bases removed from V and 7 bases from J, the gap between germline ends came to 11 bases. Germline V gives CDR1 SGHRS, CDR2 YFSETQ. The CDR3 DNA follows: TGCGCCAGCAGCTCCTCCACCGGGAATGAGCAGTTCTTC. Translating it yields CASSSSTGNEQFF.

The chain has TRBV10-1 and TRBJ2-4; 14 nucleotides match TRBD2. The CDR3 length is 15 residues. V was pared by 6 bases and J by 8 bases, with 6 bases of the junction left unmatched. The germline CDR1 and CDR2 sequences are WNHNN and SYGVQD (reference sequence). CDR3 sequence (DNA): TGCGCCAGCAGCGAAGGACTAGCGGGAGGTGACATTCAGTACTTC. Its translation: CASSEGLAGGDIQYF.

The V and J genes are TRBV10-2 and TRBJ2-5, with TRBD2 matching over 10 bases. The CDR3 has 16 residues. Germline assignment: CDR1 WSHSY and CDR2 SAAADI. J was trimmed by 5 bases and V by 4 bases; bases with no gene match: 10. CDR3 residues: CASSVLAGSPVETQYF. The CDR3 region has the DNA TGCGCCAGCAGTGTACTAGCGGGGAGCCCGGTGGAGACCCAGTACTTC.

The CDR3 sequence: CASSLSPSEDEQYF. CDR3 in DNA: TGTGCCAGCAGCTTGAGCCCGAGCGAAGACGAGCAGTACTTC. V and J are TRBV5-5 and TRBJ2-7; D unclear. The CDR3 runs to 14 residues. CDR1 is SGHKS, CDR2 YYEKEE, per germline (reference sequence). V dropped 1 base and J dropped 5 bases, with 13 bases sitting between them.

The CDR3 loop is CSAGTQETQYF. The CDR3 bases are TGCAGTGCGGGGACACAAGAGACCCAGTACTTC. The rearrangement uses TRBV20-1 and TRBJ2-5, with D perhaps TRBD1 (6 bases). Germline V gene sequence: CDR1 DFQATT, CDR2 SNEGSKA (reference sequence). The CDR3 runs to 11 residues. The V end was cut by 6 bases, the J end by 2 bases, with 7 bases between.